One sample yielded the 18 T cell receptor beta chains listed below, sequenced in a study of healthy donors' naive CD4 and CD8 T cells. A linear amplification protocol produced the TCR libraries from 500 ng of total RNA. One entry per CDR3 protein, called by TCRdb with MiXCR from the reads. The sample yields about 180,000 distinct CDR3 sequences, around 74% seen once. The source material was naive CD4+ and CD8+ T cells sorted from blood, pooled from several donors. The receptors derive from a pool of human donors in good health; the sample pools cells from several healthy donors.

The J gene is TRBJ2-2, the V gene TRBV6-5, with 7 bases matching TRBD2. V shed 2 bases, J shed 6 bases, and the junction held 9 bases outside the gene matches. The CDR3 consists of 16 residues. Germline loops: CDR1 MNHEY, CDR2 SVGAGI. The CDR3, as DNA: TGTGCCAGCAGTTACCCCGGGGGGAGGATCGCCGGGGAGCTGTTTTTT. Translating gives CASSYPGGRIAGELFF.

The CDR3 DNA sequence: TGTGCCAGCAGTGGCCTGGGACTAGCGGGCATCTACGAGCAGTACTTC. This codes for CASSGLGLAGIYEQYF. The chain links TRBV6-1 to TRBJ2-7, with TRBD2 matching over 12 bases. The CDR3 sequence is 16 residues long. The germline V gene has CDR1 MNHNS and CDR2 SASEGT. J was trimmed by 3 bases and V by 4 bases; bases with no gene match: 7.

The V and J genes are TRBV6-5 and TRBJ1-5; no clear D. CDR3 length: 14 amino acids. Germline values: CDR1 MNHEY, CDR2 SVGAGI. V was pared by 0 bases and J by 5 bases, with 8 bases between. CDR3 DNA sequence: TGTGCCAGCAGTTACTCCGGCGTAGATCAGCCCCAGCATTTT. Translation gives CASSYSGVDQPQHF.

The chain carries TRBV29-1 and TRBJ1-2; the D is unclear. With 7 bases removed from V and 5 bases from J, the gap between germline ends came to 14 bases. CDR3 size: 12 residues. Germline V gene data show CDR1 as SQVTM and CDR2 as ANQGSEA. CDR3 coding DNA: TGCAGCGCAATACCGACCGGTTATGGCTACACCTTC. It encodes CSAIPTGYGYTF.

This clonotype has just one count. The chain recombines TRBV27 with TRBJ2-3; 7 bases match TRBD2. Germline-derived CDR1 and CDR2 are MNHEY and SMNVEV (reference sequence). J gave up 2 bases and V 2 bases, and 10 bases lay outside the gene matches. The CDR3 extends over 17 amino acids. CDR3 bases: TGTGCCAGCAGTTTAAATCTAGCGGCTTATCTCACAGATACGCAGTATTTT. Residues: CASSLNLAAYLTDTQYF.

This rearrangement joins TRBV7-9 to TRBJ2-7; 9 nucleotides line up with TRBD2. CDR3 length: 13 amino acids. Losses at the gene ends were 5 bases for V and 3 bases for J; bases not matched to a gene: 2. Per germline, CDR1 SEHNR and CDR2 FQNEAQ (reference sequence). CDR3 sequence: CASSRSGSYEQYF. The CDR3 DNA is TGTGCCAGCAGCCGTAGCGGGAGCTACGAGCAGTACTTC.

The chain has TRBV29-1 and TRBJ1-1; 10 bases agree with TRBD1. The CDR3 is 17 amino acids. The trim removed 7 bases at V and 3 bases at J, leaving 17 bases unmatched. The germline V gene has CDR1 SQVTM and CDR2 ANQGSEA. This CDR3 is CSDIAGTRDRGHTEAFF. CDR3 coding DNA: TGCAGCGATATTGCGGGGACTAGGGACAGGGGACACACTGAAGCTTTCTTT.

The sample holds a few counts of this clonotype. The chain carries TRBV4-2 and TRBJ2-1; tentative D call: TRBD2 (5 bases). Deletions cut 0 bases from V and 10 bases from J, with 10 bases between. The V gene's germline CDR1 is LGHNA and CDR2 YNFKEQ. The CDR3 length is 13 residues. In nucleotides, the CDR3 is TGTGCCAGCAGCCAAGACGGGCCGGGGGAGCAGTTCTTC. It is translated as CASSQDGPGEQFF.

This clonotype appeared a few times. The chain has TRBV10-3 and TRBJ2-1; D unclear. Trimming took 5 bases from V and 8 from J, leaving 19 bases between them. The CDR3 is 15 amino acids. CDR1 is ENHRY and CDR2 is SYGVKD in the germline V gene. As DNA, the CDR3 is TGTGCCATCAGTTTTCACACTCTACTCGATCATGAGCAGTTCTTC. Its translation: CAISFHTLLDHEQFF.

This chain connects TRBV27 to TRBJ2-7, with a tentative D call TRBD1 (6 bases). Germline assignment: CDR1 MNHEY and CDR2 SMNVEV (reference sequence). CDR3 length equals 15 residues. Trimming pared 5 bases from V and 3 bases from J, leaving 17 bases between. CDR3 sequence: CASSTKQGGFYEQYF. The CDR3 nucleotides are TGTGCCAGCAGTACCAAACAGGGTGGGTTCTACGAGCAGTACTTC.

The rearrangement links TRBV19 to TRBJ1-5; D is uncertain. CDR1 is LNHDA and CDR2 is SQIVND in the germline V gene (reference sequence). This CDR3 has 15 residues. The V gene lost 7 bases and the J gene lost 1 base, with 14 bases spanning the gap. The CDR3 coding sequence is TGTGCCAGTAAAACGAGGGAGACAAGCAATCAGCCCCAGCATTTT. Its protein product is CASKTRETSNQPQHF.

J is TRBJ2-3 and V is TRBV6-2 or TRBV6-3, with a tentative D call TRBD2 (6 bases). The CDR3 covers 16 residues. Deletions cut 6 bases from V and 0 bases from J, with 16 bases between. The germline V gene encodes CDR1 MNHEY and CDR2 SVGEGT. CDR3 nucleotides: TGTGCCAGCAGGCGACATGGGACTGCTAGCACAGATACGCAGTATTTT. Translation: CASRRHGTASTDTQYF.

This clonotype appeared once. The chain has TRBV19 and TRBJ1-1; D not resolved. Trimming removed 3 bases from V and 4 bases from J, with 12 bases in between. Germline V gene sequence: CDR1 LNHDA, CDR2 SQIVND (reference sequence). The CDR3 has 14 amino acids. CDR3 residues: CASSISTYLTEAFF. The CDR3 region has the DNA TGTGCCAGTAGTATTTCCACCTATCTCACTGAAGCTTTCTTT. The complete variable domain, with remaining parts taken from reference TRBV19 and TRBJ1-1, reads DGGITQSPKYLFRKEGQNVTLSCEQNLNHDAMYWYRQDPGQGLRLIYYSQIVNDFQKGDIAEGYSVSREKKESFPLTVTSAQKNPTAFYLCASSISTYLTEAFFGQGTRLTVV.

CDR3 DNA sequence: TGTGCCAGCAGCCGCCCAGGGAGTTGGGGCACTGAAGCTTTCTTT. It codes for CASSRPGSWGTEAFF. The chain recombines TRBV6-5 with TRBJ1-1; the D gene is possibly TRBD1 (5 bases). Trimming left V 6 bases short and J 4 bases short, with 18 bases between. This CDR3 has 15 amino acids. CDR1 and CDR2 from the germline V gene are MNHEY and SVGAGI.

This clonotype was counted a few times. The gene calls are TRBV19 and TRBJ2-2; no clear D gene. Trimming stripped 3 bases from V and 3 bases from J, with 26 bases between. The CDR3 runs 20 residues. The germline CDR1 and CDR2 sequences are LNHDA and SQIVND (reference sequence). The CDR3 is CASSMSVVSIKDPYTGELFF. The CDR3, as DNA: TGTGCCAGTAGTATGTCCGTCGTCTCCATCAAGGACCCATACACCGGGGAGCTGTTTTTT.

This chain uses TRBV6-2 or TRBV6-3 with TRBJ2-6; D ambiguous. The V and J ends lost 3 bases and 2 bases respectively, with 8 bases between them. CDR3 length equals 15 residues. Germline CDR1 reads MNHEY; CDR2 reads SVGEGT. The CDR3 bases are TGTGCCAGCAGTTATGACGACACTGGGGCCAACGTCCTGACTTTC. This encodes CASSYDDTGANVLTF.

This rearrangement joins TRBV6-2 or TRBV6-3 to TRBJ2-7; D gene ambiguous. The V gene's germline CDR1 is MNHEY and CDR2 SVGEGT. The CDR3 is 14 amino acids. V lost 5 bases and J 1 base, leaving 12 bases between the germline ends. The CDR3 loop reads CASSSPSGSYEQYF. The CDR3 coding sequence is TGTGCCAGCAGTAGCCCCTCCGGATCCTACGAGCAGTACTTC.

A few counts support this clonotype. This sequence joins TRBV4-3 and TRBJ2-7; D is unresolved. Trimming took 5 bases from V and 7 from J, leaving 12 bases between them. The germline V gene has CDR1 LGHNA and CDR2 YSLEER. The CDR3 length is 12 residues. The CDR3 DNA follows: TGCGCCAGCAGCTACTCCGGTGGGGAGCAGTACTTC. It translates to CASSYSGGEQYF.